This T cell receptor beta chain was identified during a study of technical replicates of blood from a handful of donors. Germline values: CDR1 LNHDA, CDR2 SQIVND (reference sequence). The CDR3 contains 18 residues. V was clipped by 3 bases and J by 4 bases; unmatched bases: 16. Repertoires were generated with immunoSEQ multiplex PCR, while TCRdb's copy carries only in-frame clones and drops some. This sample has 85,000 to 95,000 clones; 96% occur once, and the top ten carry 0.36%. Sequencing used T cells isolated from PBMCs. The V gene is TRBV19, the J gene TRBJ2-7; 9 nucleotides line up with TRBD2. This TCR was sampled from a human donor in good health. The CDR3 DNA is TGTGCCAGTAGTATTTCTAGGACTAGCGACTTCCCCCATTACGAGCAGTACTTC. It is translated as CASSISRTSDFPHYEQYF.